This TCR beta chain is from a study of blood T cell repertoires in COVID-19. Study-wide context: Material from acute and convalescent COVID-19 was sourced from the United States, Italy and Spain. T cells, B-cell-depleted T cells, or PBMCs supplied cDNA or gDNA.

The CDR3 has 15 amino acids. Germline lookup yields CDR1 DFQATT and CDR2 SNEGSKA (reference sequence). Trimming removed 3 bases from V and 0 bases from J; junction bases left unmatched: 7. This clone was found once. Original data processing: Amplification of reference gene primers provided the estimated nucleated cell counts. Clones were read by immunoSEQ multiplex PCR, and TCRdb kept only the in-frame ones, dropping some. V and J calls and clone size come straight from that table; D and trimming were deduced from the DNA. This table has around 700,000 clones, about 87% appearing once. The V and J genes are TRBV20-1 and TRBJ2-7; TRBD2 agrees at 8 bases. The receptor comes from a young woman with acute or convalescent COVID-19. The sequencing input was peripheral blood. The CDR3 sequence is CSASRGGPSSYEQYF. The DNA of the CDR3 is TGCAGTGCTAGTCGCGGGGGGCCCAGCTCCTACGAGCAGTACTTC.